The T cell receptor beta chain described here comes from a study of CD8+ T cells in alopecia areata. General observations from the study: Tofacitinib produced a significant decrease in scalp clonality and in expanded CD8+ clones among the top 100. Sharing of TCRs across patients appeared less clear than in mice, possibly for HLA-related reasons. Many expanded lesional clones stayed in scalp and blood while on tofacitinib.

The V end was cut by 2 bases, the J end by 4 bases, with 12 bases between. Germline CDR1 is SGHDT and CDR2 is YYEEEE. The CDR3 spans 15 residues. Once RNA had been extracted, it was reverse transcribed into cDNA to act as the sequencing template. Assay: immunoSEQ multiplex PCR; the TCRdb copy retains only in-frame clones and omits some. The table records around 190,000 clones, approximately 67% of them present only once. The treatment: oral pan-JAK inhibitor, 5-10 mg twice daily. Sorting separated CD4+ and CD8+ T cells out of PBMCs. As concerns this clone: Its target is unknown.

Sequenced here: CD4+ T cells sorted from blood, sampled around week 50, from a patient treated with tofacitinib. This sequence originates from a human donor with alopecia areata. The J gene is TRBJ2-2, the V gene TRBV5-6, with D perhaps TRBD1 (6 bases). CDR3 sequence: CASSFVRGSTGELFF. The CDR3 coding sequence is TGTGCCAGCAGCTTTGTCAGGGGAAGCACCGGGGAGCTGTTTTTT.